This is a list of T cell receptor beta chains from one sample in a study of spatial heterogeneity in lung cancer. TCRdb redid the calling of the 5' RACE reads with MiXCR, one entry per CDR3 protein. The sample has 14,000 or so distinct CDR3 sequences, 4.7% seen once. Sequences were derived from lung tumor tissue, sampled at surgery. The receptors shown here come from a female donor with early-stage non-small cell lung cancer. CDR3s include the opening cysteine and the closing phenylalanine or tryptophan. Fields, in order: CDR3 length, V gene, J gene, clone size, D gene, CDR3 protein, CDR3 DNA. A D gene is named only where the DNA matches it firmly. A row's size may be missing; if present it is once, few, many or a size class.

cdr3_length: 17
v_call: TRBV12-3/TRBV12-4
j_call: TRBJ2-3
clone_size: many
d_call: TRBD2
cdr3_aa: CASSFHRLAGGPDTQYF
cdr3_nt: TGTGCCAGCAGTTTTCACCGACTAGCGGGGGGCCCAGATACGCAGTATTTT

cdr3_length: 18
v_call: TRBV29-1
j_call: TRBJ2-5
clone_size: many
d_call: TRBD1
cdr3_aa: CSVTDRGSFLDPGETQYF
cdr3_nt: TGCAGCGTTACAGACAGGGGGAGCTTTTTGGACCCCGGGGAGACCCAGTACTTC

cdr3_length: 15
v_call: TRBV25-1
j_call: TRBJ2-6
clone_size: many
d_call: -
cdr3_aa: CASMRKGSGANVLTF
cdr3_nt: TGTGCCAGCATGAGGAAGGGGTCTGGGGCCAACGTCCTGACTTTC

cdr3_length: 15
v_call: TRBV18
j_call: TRBJ2-2
clone_size: many
d_call: -
cdr3_aa: CASSPPGKRAGELFF
cdr3_nt: TGTGCCAGCTCACCACCTGGAAAGCGGGCCGGGGAGCTGTTTTTT

cdr3_length: 15
v_call: TRBV5-1
j_call: TRBJ1-4
clone_size: many
d_call: TRBD1
cdr3_aa: CASSLGQGGPEKLFF
cdr3_nt: TGCGCCAGCAGCTTGGGACAGGGCGGGCCCGAAAAACTGTTTTTT

cdr3_length: 16
v_call: TRBV4-3
j_call: TRBJ2-1
clone_size: many
d_call: TRBD2
cdr3_aa: CASSRVAGGPYNEQFF
cdr3_nt: TGCGCCAGCAGCCGAGTAGCGGGGGGCCCCTACAATGAGCAGTTCTTC

cdr3_length: 14
v_call: TRBV2
j_call: TRBJ2-3
clone_size: many
d_call: -
cdr3_aa: CASSSIGDTDTQYF
cdr3_nt: TGTGCCAGCAGTTCTATCGGAGATACAGATACGCAGTATTTT

cdr3_length: 13
v_call: TRBV25-1
j_call: TRBJ2-7
clone_size: -
d_call: -
cdr3_aa: CASTGTSWGEQYF
cdr3_nt: TGTGCCAGTACCGGGACGTCTTGGGGCGAGCAGTACTTC

cdr3_length: 12
v_call: TRBV7-2
j_call: TRBJ1-2
clone_size: few
d_call: -
cdr3_aa: CASYGSYYGYTF
cdr3_nt: TGTGCCAGCTACGGAAGTTATTATGGCTACACCTTC

cdr3_length: 16
v_call: TRBV28
j_call: TRBJ2-3
clone_size: many
d_call: -
cdr3_aa: CASSPPLGSGTDTQYF
cdr3_nt: TGTGCCAGCAGTCCCCCTTTGGGTAGCGGCACAGATACGCAGTATTTT

cdr3_length: 18
v_call: TRBV20-1
j_call: TRBJ2-2
clone_size: -
d_call: -
cdr3_aa: CSAYLGRGSIVGTGELFF
cdr3_nt: TGCAGTGCTTACCTCGGGAGAGGGTCGATCGTGGGGACCGGGGAGCTGTTTTTT

cdr3_length: 13
v_call: TRBV5-1
j_call: TRBJ2-2
clone_size: many
d_call: -
cdr3_aa: CASSLSTQGELFF
cdr3_nt: TGCGCCAGCAGCTTGAGTACCCAAGGGGAGCTGTTTTTT

cdr3_length: 17
v_call: TRBV4-3
j_call: TRBJ2-2
clone_size: many
d_call: TRBD1
cdr3_aa: CASSQDPSGQGTGELFF
cdr3_nt: TGCGCCAGCAGCCAAGATCCATCGGGACAGGGCACCGGGGAGCTGTTTTTT

cdr3_length: 13
v_call: TRBV5-5
j_call: TRBJ2-5
clone_size: -
d_call: -
cdr3_aa: CASSFDSSETQYF
cdr3_nt: TGTGCCAGCAGCTTCGACAGTTCAGAGACCCAGTACTTC